This TCR beta chain derives from a study of cytomegalovirus exposure and HLA in healthy donors. The CDR3 sequence is 14 residues long. V lost 1 base to trimming and J lost 4 bases; unmatched junction nucleotides: 1. Germline V CDR1 and CDR2: SGHAT, FQNNGV. Primers for the PCR totalled 60 Vbeta and 13 Jbeta. Assay used: immunoSEQ multiplex PCR; TCRdb lists only in-frame clones, some missing. The sample carries 150,000 to 200,000 clones, more than 65% recorded once. This clone appeared once. The receptor comes from a girl aged 10 to 17 in good health and CMV-seropositive. The sequenced material came from PBMCs. The J gene is TRBJ1-1, the V gene TRBV11-2, with 9 bases lining up with TRBD1. This CDR3 is CASSLGGQGTEAFF. As DNA, the CDR3 is TGTGCCAGCAGCTTAGGGGGACAGGGCACTGAAGCTTTCTTT.